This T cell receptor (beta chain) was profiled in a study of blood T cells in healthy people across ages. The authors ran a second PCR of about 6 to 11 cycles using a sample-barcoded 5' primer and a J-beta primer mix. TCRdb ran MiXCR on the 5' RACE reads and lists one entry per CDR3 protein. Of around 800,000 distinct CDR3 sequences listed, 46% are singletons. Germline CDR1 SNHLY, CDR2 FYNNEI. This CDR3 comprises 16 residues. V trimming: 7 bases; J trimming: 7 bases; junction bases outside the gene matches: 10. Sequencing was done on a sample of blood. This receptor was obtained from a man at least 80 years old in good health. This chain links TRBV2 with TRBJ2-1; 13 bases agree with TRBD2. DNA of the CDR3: TGTGCCAGCACTAAACTAGCGGGAGGGCCAATAAATGAGCAGTTCTTC. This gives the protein CASTKLAGGPINEQFF. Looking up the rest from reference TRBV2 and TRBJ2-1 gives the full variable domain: EPEVTQTPSHQVTQMGQEVILRCVPISNHLYFYWYRQILGQKVEFLVSFYNNEISEKSEIFDDQFSVERPDGSNFTLKIRSTKLEDSAMYFCASTKLAGGPINEQFFGPGTRLTVL.